Listed below are T cell receptor beta chains from one sample, sequenced in a study of blood T cell repertoires in COVID-19. Some clones are missing from TCRdb's copy, which holds only in-frame ones; the method was immunoSEQ multiplex PCR. The data contain about 58,000 clones, about 84% of them singletons. The specimen was peripheral blood. Receptors originate from a man aged 40-55 years with active COVID-19. Each CDR3 is given without its conserved first and last residue. The D gene is left open where the match is weak.

D	J	length	V	CDR3
-	TRBJ2-1	13	TRBV5-1	ASSLRAGSYNEQF
-	TRBJ2-7	12	TRBV7-9	ASSSQPNGGGGV
TRBD2	TRBJ2-1	13	TRBV7-3	ASSLSGRDYNEQF
-	TRBJ1-2	12	TRBV5-1	ASSLDTANYGYT
-	TRBJ1-4	12	TRBV7-3	ASSPGVENEKLF
TRBD2	TRBJ2-7	13	TRBV6-5	ASSYSGTSVYEQY
-	TRBJ1-1	13	TRBV7-9	ASSLLPQENTEAF
-	TRBJ2-3	15	TRBV28	ASSLTSGASSTDTQY
-	TRBJ2-7	13	TRBV9	ASSVGQAIGYEQY
-	TRBJ2-3	12	TRBV6-5	ASSYSSVGDTQY
-	TRBJ2-7	9	TRBV7-8	ASSLQYEQY
TRBD1	TRBJ1-6	11	TRBV10-3	AISEIQDRPLH
-	TRBJ2-3	14	TRBV5-8	ASSLETDLSTDTQY
TRBD1	TRBJ1-2	12	TRBV28	ASSTNRDSYGYT
TRBD2	TRBJ2-7	13	TRBV5-4	ASSLDSGSTHEQY
-	TRBJ2-7	18	TRBV4-1	ASSQEGMGTRVSPPYEQY
-	TRBJ2-1	11	TRBV30	AWSRVREREQF
-	TRBJ2-7	13	TRBV3-1/TRBV3-2	ASSPRDTRVYEQY
TRBD1	TRBJ1-1	12	TRBV5-1	ASSSGQGNTEAF
-	TRBJ2-1	11	TRBV10-3	ATTYGVGDEQF
TRBD2	TRBJ2-3	12	TRBV10-2	ASKLAGGTDTQY
-	TRBJ2-7	16	TRBV5-1	ASSLAPSLVDFIYEQY
-	TRBJ1-2	12	TRBV6-5	ASRDRRGEYGYT
-	TRBJ1-2	11	TRBV28	ASRPPEYYGYT
-	TRBJ1-1	11	TRBV12-3/TRBV12-4	ASSSGGLTEAF
TRBD2	TRBJ2-7	15	TRBV19	ASSMGTSGNPVYEQY
TRBD2	TRBJ2-1	12	TRBV19	ASSIKRERFEQF
-	TRBJ1-5	12	TRBV4-2	ASSQVTTGQPQH
TRBD2	TRBJ2-1	13	TRBV24-1	ATSVRGSSYNEQF
-	TRBJ2-4	12	TRBV6-5	AMGGPLAKNIQY
-	TRBJ1-1	9	TRBV2	ASTSQGDAF